The T cell receptor (beta chain) under discussion was sequenced for a study of PD-L1 blockade in urothelial cancer. At the level of the study: Prior chemotherapy in patients spanned 0 to 3 regimens. At 6 weeks and at 3 weeks (second dose) after treatment start, blood was analyzed. Findings of the study overall: Below-median TCR clonality that was measured in pretreatment blood predicted better survival.

V lost 4 bases to trimming and J lost 3 bases; unmatched junction nucleotides: 3. The germline V gene has CDR1 MDHEN and CDR2 SYDVKM. CDR3 length: 14 residues. The protocol was immunoSEQ multiplex PCR, while the TCRdb copy is restricted to in-frame clones and leaves out a portion. Among fewer than 85,000 clones listed, approximately 91% were seen once. The time point was: peripheral blood 6 weeks after treatment start. About this clone: Its antigen is not identified.

The chain recombines TRBV28 with TRBJ2-7, with 10 bases lining up with TRBD1. The TCR originated in a man aged 55-75 years with urothelial cancer. This specimen consisted of PBMCs, obtained around atezolizumab (anti-PD-L1) treatment. In DNA form, the CDR3 reads TGTGCCAGCAGTTCGACAGGGGGCCTCTACGAGCAGTACTTC. Protein: CASSSTGGLYEQYF.